These T cell receptor beta chains were read from a single sample in a study of T cells in Graves' hyperthyroidism and ophthalmopathy. Using its own MiXCR run on the multiplex PCR reads, TCRdb lists one record per CDR3 protein. Of hundreds of thousands of distinct CDR3 sequences listed, around 15% were seen once; the top ten hold less than 3.5%. The sequencing sample was made of blood. Receptors originate from a woman aged 40-49 years with Graves' ophthalmopathy. CDR3s include the opening cysteine and the closing phenylalanine or tryptophan.

J	V	CDR3
TRBJ2-4	TRBV6-1	CASSEDDWDRGESKNIQYF
TRBJ2-7	TRBV7-8	CASSFSRQSYEQYF
TRBJ2-7	TRBV12-3/TRBV12-4	CASSLRGNTYEQYF
TRBJ2-7	TRBV11-2	CASSPLSLAGGTYEQYF
TRBJ1-1	TRBV9	CASSVGGEGWSEAFF
TRBJ1-5	TRBV28	CASSLGRASNQPQHF
TRBJ2-1	TRBV7-9	CASSFSGTTNEQFF
TRBJ2-1	TRBV5-1	CASRVAAGGPNEQFF
TRBJ2-1	TRBV6-2/TRBV6-3	CASGREFYNEQFF
TRBJ1-5	TRBV3-1	CASSQFGRGNEPQHF
TRBJ2-1	TRBV3-1	CASTGQGANEQFF
TRBJ2-1	TRBV20-1	CSAGSGGADNEQFF
TRBJ2-7	TRBV3-1	CASSRVEGGGYEQYF
TRBJ1-5	TRBV12-3/TRBV12-4	CASRPTGINQSQHF
TRBJ2-3	TRBV5-1	CASSLAKRSLDTQYF
TRBJ2-3	TRBV18	CASSPRRGPTDTQYF
TRBJ2-1	TRBV7-2	CASSPAGAGGPWDEQFF
TRBJ1-3	TRBV2	CASSVLEGATGNTIYF
TRBJ2-5	TRBV7-3	CASSLTPSSRETQYF
TRBJ2-5	TRBV20-1	CSARDLQGLGETQYF
TRBJ2-7	TRBV5-1	CASSSYGGSYEQYF
TRBJ2-1	TRBV2	CAIQSSYNEQFF
TRBJ1-4	TRBV11-2	CASSPRPGTGGEKLFF
TRBJ1-6	TRBV5-1	CASSLERTKGSYNSPLHF
TRBJ2-1	TRBV18	CASSPNGQGYNEQFF
TRBJ1-1	TRBV7-2	CASSFVGVSPAFF
TRBJ2-5	TRBV29-1	CSVLEMWETQYF
TRBJ2-2	TRBV10-2	CASGSTNTGELFF
TRBJ1-5	TRBV12-3/TRBV12-4	CASSFRTSQPQHF
TRBJ2-3	TRBV20-1	CSARDQSDTQYF
TRBJ2-1	TRBV18	CASSLTSGGNNEQFF
TRBJ2-7	TRBV2	CASGQTGGVHEQYF
TRBJ2-7	TRBV2	CASSPRESLREQYF
TRBJ2-1	TRBV19	CASASGPASSEQFF
TRBJ2-5	TRBV2	CATQSGRGQETQYF
TRBJ2-1	TRBV12-3/TRBV12-4	CASSLQTPGQGPVRQFF
TRBJ1-5	TRBV6-1	CASSVQGQDQPQHF
TRBJ1-1	TRBV5-4	CASSLQDMNTEAFF
TRBJ1-5	TRBV28	CASSRRSQPQHF
TRBJ2-2	TRBV18	CASSPGQDPNTGELFF
TRBJ2-2	TRBV29-1	CSVDGATGELFF
TRBJ2-7	TRBV4-1	CASSQVVAGYEQYF
TRBJ1-5	TRBV10-3	CATQTGSQPQHF
TRBJ1-1	TRBV6-1	CASTPGVNTEAFF